A single sample gave rise to the 28 T cell receptor beta chains below, sequenced in a study of regulatory T cells in long-lasting Graves disease. With iRepertoire HTBI primers and Arm-PCR of CDR3 regions, TCR beta libraries were built. TCRdb itself ran the multiplex PCR reads through MiXCR, one entry per CDR3 protein. The table includes about 440,000 distinct CDR3 sequences, under 15% detected once. Time point given: newly diagnosed GD, antithyroid drugs for less than 3 months. The TCR library was made from RNA extracted from PBMCs. The same data also contributed to another study, on T cells in Graves' hyperthyroidism and ophthalmopathy.

The sample was peripheral blood mononuclear cells (PBMCs), taken at new diagnosis, from a patient treated with antithyroid drugs. The receptor source for this set is a woman aged 30 to 39 with Graves disease.

This sequence joins TRBV12-3 or TRBV12-4 and TRBJ1-5; D uncertain. This CDR3 comprises 15 residues. Trimming removed 0 bases from V and 3 bases from J, with 9 bases in between. Here the CDR3 DNA reads TGTGCCAGCAGTTTAGCGTGGCAGAACAATCAGCCCCAGCATTTT. Its protein is CASSLAWQNNQPQHF.

There are many counts of this clonotype. The chain recombines TRBV12-3 or TRBV12-4 with TRBJ2-7, with 8 bases matching TRBD2. The CDR3 runs 16 residues. J lost 3 bases, V lost 5 bases, and 12 bases had no gene match. This CDR3 reads CASSPLWWSGSYEQYF. The CDR3 DNA reads TGTGCCAGCAGTCCCCTCTGGTGGAGCGGGAGCTACGAGCAGTACTTC.

This clonotype has a count of ten or more. The chain employs TRBV12-3 or TRBV12-4 and TRBJ2-7; tentatively, D is TRBD1 (6 bases). The CDR3 extends over 15 amino acids. Trimming took off 5 bases at V and 1 base at J, with 15 bases between the two ends. DNA of the CDR3: TGTGCCAGCAGTCCCGAGACAGGACCATCCTACGAGCAGTACTTC. Translation gives CASSPETGPSYEQYF.

This clonotype was counted at least ten times. The chain joins TRBV12-3 or TRBV12-4 to TRBJ2-7, with 8 bases fitting TRBD1. With 5 bases clipped from V and 0 bases from J, the junction kept 6 bases outside the gene matches. CDR3 length: 15 residues. In DNA form, the CDR3 reads TGTGCCAGCAGTGCGACAGGGGTGCTCTCCTACGAGCAGTACTTC. Translated: CASSATGVLSYEQYF.

This clonotype was seen many times. This chain uses TRBV9 with TRBJ2-2; 7 bases fit TRBD2. Germline CDR1 and CDR2: SGDLS and YYNGEE. This CDR3 comprises 16 residues. Germline trimming cut 2 bases from V and 3 bases from J; bases unmatched to any gene: 7. The CDR3 nucleotides read TGTGCCAGCAGCGTTGCGGCGGGAGTAGACACCGGGGAGCTGTTTTTT. This gives the protein CASSVAAGVDTGELFF.

This clonotype was observed many times. The rearrangement joins TRBV7-9 to TRBJ1-1; no reliable D call. The germline V and J ends were trimmed by 5 bases and 1 base, with 11 bases remaining between them. This CDR3 has 14 residues. Germline V lookup: CDR1 SEHNR, CDR2 FQNEAQ (reference sequence). Here the CDR3 DNA reads TGTGCCAGCAGCCCGGAGACGGGGAACACTGAAGCTTTCTTT. Protein: CASSPETGNTEAFF.

This clonotype occurred many times. The CDR3, as DNA: TGTGCCAGCAGTTTGTGGGGAGCAGGGGGTCCAACTGAAGCTTTCTTT. Translation: CASSLWGAGGPTEAFF. The J gene is TRBJ1-1, the V gene TRBV28, with 7 bases matching TRBD1. CDR1 is MDHEN and CDR2 is SYDVKM in the germline V gene. There are 16 residues in the CDR3. J gave up 5 bases and V 3 bases, and 12 bases lay outside the gene matches.

V and J are TRBV27 and TRBJ2-1; 14 nucleotides line up with TRBD2. CDR3 length: 18 residues. Germline V CDR1 and CDR2: MNHEY, SMNVEV (reference sequence). Unmatched junction bases numbered 14, after V lost 5 bases and J lost 8 bases. In DNA form, the CDR3 reads TGTGCCAGCAGTCCGACAAAGACTAGCGGGAGGGCCTTAGATGAGCAGTTCTTC. It yields the protein CASSPTKTSGRALDEQFF.

The table lists this clonotype with many counts. The rearrangement uses TRBV11-2 and TRBJ1-1; 7 bases map to TRBD1. The CDR3 contains 18 residues. Per germline, CDR1 SGHAT and CDR2 FQNNGV. Trimming took 0 bases from V and 0 from J; bases not matched to a gene: 10. The CDR3 protein is CASSLDWPGGLMNTEAFF. In DNA form, the CDR3 reads TGTGCCAGCAGCTTAGATTGGCCAGGGGGACTCATGAACACTGAAGCTTTCTTT.

This clonotype was seen more than once but under ten times. The V gene is TRBV19, the J gene TRBJ2-7; either TRBD1 or TRBD2 may fit D (5 bases each). The germline V and J ends were trimmed by 5 bases and 3 bases, with 14 bases remaining between them. CDR1 is LNHDA, CDR2 SQIVND, per germline (reference sequence). The CDR3 sequence is 14 residues long. In DNA, the CDR3 is TGTGCCAGTAGTGTTTCGGGACGGGTCTACGAGCAGTACTTC. It yields the protein CASSVSGRVYEQYF.

A note on this clonotype: At one end, the junction sequence differs from germline, possibly due to a read error. CDR3 loop: CSAERDGPNTEALF. CDR3 DNA: TGCAGTGCGGAAAGGGACGGCCCGAACACTGAAGCTCTCTTT. This sequence joins TRBV20-1 and TRBJ1-1; maybe TRBD1 (5 bases). CDR1 DFQATT and CDR2 SNEGSKA come from the germline V gene (reference sequence). The CDR3 totals 14 residues.

A remark on this clonotype: A read error is possible here, since a much larger clone lies one base away. CDR3 region: CASSQQGSGELFF. Here the CDR3 DNA reads TGTGCCAGCAGCCAGCAGGGGTCCGGGGAGCTGTTTTTT. The chain carries TRBV7-3 and TRBJ2-2; possible D gene TRBD1, 6 bases. The CDR3 is made up of 13 amino acids. V dropped 5 bases and J dropped 6 bases, with 10 bases sitting between them. Per the germline V gene, CDR1 is SGHTA and CDR2 is FQGTGA.

This clonotype was observed a few times. The conserved closing phenylalanine or tryptophan is absent in this CDR3, likely reflecting a read error. The chain joins TRBV20-1 to TRBJ2-1; TRBD2 is a possible D gene (6 bases). The germline V gene encodes CDR1 DFQATT and CDR2 SNEGSKA (reference sequence). Deletions cut 3 bases from V and 5 bases from J, with 17 bases between. CDR3 length: 15 residues. DNA of the CDR3: TGCAGTGCTAGTTCCTCGGGACTCCGTAACAATGAGCAGTTCTGC. The encoded protein is CSASSSGLRNNEQFC.

At least ten counts were recorded for this clonotype. The chain has TRBV30 and TRBJ1-1, with a possible D match to TRBD1 (5 bases). The germline CDR1 and CDR2 sequences are GTSNPN and SVGIG (reference sequence). Trimming removed 3 bases at V and 5 bases at J, with 22 bases between. CDR3 length: 16 amino acids. CDR3 sequence reads: CAWRIRAVGVGTEAFF. The CDR3, as DNA: TGTGCCTGGAGAATAAGGGCGGTGGGGGTTGGGACTGAAGCTTTCTTT.

The chain links TRBV12-3 or TRBV12-4 to TRBJ2-1; D may match TRBD1 or TRBD2 (5 bases each). Trimming shortened V by 0 bases and J by 4 bases, and 13 bases separated the two germline ends. The CDR3 spans 16 residues. The CDR3 coding sequence is TGTGCCAGCAGTTTAGCGCGGGTTAGGACATACAATGAGCAGTTCTTC. It yields the protein CASSLARVRTYNEQFF.

The chain joins TRBV7-3 to TRBJ2-2, with 9 bases identical to TRBD2. Germline CDR1 is SGHTA and CDR2 is FQGTGA. The V gene end was trimmed by 6 bases and the J gene end by 5 bases; junction bases not matched to a gene: 7. There are 15 residues in the CDR3. The CDR3 loop is CASRNSGSGTGELFF. DNA for the CDR3: TGTGCCAGCAGAAATAGCGGGAGTGGGACCGGGGAGCTGTTTTTT.

In this sample, this clonotype turned up many times. V and J are TRBV5-1 and TRBJ1-1; no definite D call. There are 17 residues in the CDR3. The ends were cut back, 0 bases at V and 11 bases at J, with 26 bases in the middle. Looked up from germline, CDR1 is SGHRS and CDR2 is YFSETQ. The CDR3 DNA follows: TGCGCCAGCAGCTTGGACGGGGTACCGAGCATTACCCTCGGGGCTTTCTTT. It specifies CASSLDGVPSITLGAFF.

The chain joins TRBV5-1 to TRBJ2-3; D uncertain. Per germline, CDR1 SGHRS and CDR2 YFSETQ. The CDR3 has 16 residues. V lost 6 bases and J lost 2, with 19 bases in between. The CDR3 loop reads CASNPERVRLTDTQYF. The DNA for the CDR3 is TGCGCCAGCAACCCCGAGAGAGTTAGACTCACAGATACGCAGTATTTT.

This clonotype was seen a few times. One junction end does not reproduce the germline sequence, and a read error may be involved. The CDR3 protein is CASSPGTGIQF. DNA of the CDR3: TGTGCCAGCAGCCCCGGGACAGGGATACAGTTC. V usage is TRBV7-9 and J usage is TRBJ2-7; TRBD1 matches at 9 bases. The CDR3 contains 11 residues. Germline V gene lookup returns CDR1 SEHNR and CDR2 FQNEAQ (reference sequence). The complete variable domain, with remaining parts taken from reference TRBV7-9 and TRBJ2-7, reads DTGVSQNPRHKITKRGQNVTFRCDPISEHNRLYWYRQTLGQGPEFLTYFQNEAQLEKSRLLSDRFSAERPKGSFSTLEIQRTEQGDSAMYLCASSPGTGIQFGPGTRLTVT.

This clonotype turned up a few times. The rearrangement joins TRBV20-1 to TRBJ2-4; 12 nucleotides line up with TRBD2. The CDR3 loop spans 15 amino acids. CDR1 is DFQATT, CDR2 SNEGSKA, per germline (reference sequence). Losses at the gene ends were 4 bases for V and 8 bases for J; bases not matched to a gene: 9. The CDR3 coding sequence is TGCAGTGCTAAACCACTAGCGGGAGGAGGGTACATTCAGTACTTC. Translating gives CSAKPLAGGGYIQYF.

V gene TRBV12-3 or TRBV12-4 combines with J gene TRBJ2-4; TRBD2 is a possible D gene (5 bases). V dropped 6 bases and J dropped 3 bases, with 18 bases sitting between them. The CDR3 length is 16 residues. CDR3 loop: CASSLGLDFYKNIQYF. DNA for the CDR3: TGTGCCAGCAGCCTCGGACTGGATTTCTACAAAAACATTCAGTACTTC.

The CDR3 reads CASSPPLGAGGGSKNIQYF. The CDR3 coding sequence is TGTGCCAGCTCACCACCGTTAGGGGCAGGGGGAGGCTCCAAAAACATTCAGTACTTC. The chain combines TRBV18 with TRBJ2-4; tentative D call: TRBD1 (7 bases). CDR3 size: 19 residues. Between the trimmed V and J ends, which lost 0 bases and 2 bases, there was a span of 20 bases. CDR1 is KGHSH, CDR2 LQKENI, per germline.

The V call is TRBV28, the J call TRBJ1-4; D remains ambiguous. V was trimmed by 9 bases and J by 14 bases, leaving 22 bases between them. CDR1 is MDHEN, CDR2 SYDVKM, per germline. This CDR3 contains 13 residues. CDR3 coding DNA: TGTGCCAGTTCCTTTCGGAGGCTCGACTCCCTGTTTTTT. It is translated as CASSFRRLDSLFF.

This clonotype has at least ten counts. The chain recombines TRBV6-2 or TRBV6-3 with TRBJ2-3; D gene ambiguous. Germline lookup yields CDR1 MNHEY and CDR2 SVGEGT. The CDR3 covers 16 residues. Trimming removed 5 bases at V and 4 bases at J, with 19 bases between. This CDR3 is CASSRGSGQGSDTQYF. In DNA, the CDR3 is TGTGCCAGCAGTAGAGGCTCCGGTCAAGGGTCAGATACGCAGTATTTT.

The CDR3 loop is CASSPRLLISGANVLTF. CDR3 sequence (DNA): TGTGCCAGCAGCCCCAGGTTACTGATCTCTGGGGCCAACGTCCTGACTTTC. The J gene is TRBJ2-6, the V gene TRBV27, with unresolved D. Trimming removed 6 bases at V and 0 bases at J, with 15 bases between. CDR1 and CDR2 (germline): MNHEY, SMNVEV (reference sequence). The CDR3 length is 17 residues.

There are many counts of this clonotype. This chain uses TRBV12-3 or TRBV12-4 with TRBJ2-2, with 8 nucleotides matching TRBD2. The V and J ends lost 3 bases and 1 base, in that order; junction bases with no gene match: 1. The CDR3 has 15 amino acids. The CDR3 is CASSFSGVNTGELFF. CDR3 nucleotides: TGTGCCAGCAGTTTTAGCGGGGTGAACACCGGGGAGCTGTTTTTT.

The chain carries TRBV7-6 and TRBJ2-5; TRBD1 matches 12 bases. This CDR3 comprises 15 residues. V lost 5 bases to trimming and J lost 6 bases; unmatched junction nucleotides: 7. Germline assignment: CDR1 SGHVS and CDR2 FNYEAQ. CDR3 coding DNA: TGTGCCAGCAGCATAGGGACAGGGGGCGCCCAGACCCAGTACTTC. This encodes CASSIGTGGAQTQYF.

This clonotype has a count of ten or more. The chain combines TRBV9 with TRBJ2-7, with D possibly matching TRBD2 (6 bases). There are 14 residues in the CDR3. CDR1 is SGDLS and CDR2 is YYNGEE in the germline V gene. The V and J ends lost 4 bases and 2 bases respectively, with 13 bases between them. Written as DNA, the CDR3 is TGTGCCAGCAGCCGACTAGACTTTACCTACGAGCAGTACTTC. It is translated as CASSRLDFTYEQYF.